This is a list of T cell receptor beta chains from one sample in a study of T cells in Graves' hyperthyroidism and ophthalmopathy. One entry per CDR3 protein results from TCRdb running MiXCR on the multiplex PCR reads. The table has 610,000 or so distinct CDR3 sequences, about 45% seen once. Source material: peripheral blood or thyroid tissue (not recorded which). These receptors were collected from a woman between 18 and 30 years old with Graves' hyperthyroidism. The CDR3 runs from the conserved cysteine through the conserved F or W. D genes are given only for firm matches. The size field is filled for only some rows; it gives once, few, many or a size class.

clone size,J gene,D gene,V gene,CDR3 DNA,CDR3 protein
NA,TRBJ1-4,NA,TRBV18,TGTGCCAGCTCACCAGTCCTCGCGGCGGGGTATGAAAAACTGTTTTTT,CASSPVLAAGYEKLFF
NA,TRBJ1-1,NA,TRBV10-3,TGTGCCATCAGTGTCGCTAGCGGGGTAGCTTTCTTT,CAISVASGVAFF
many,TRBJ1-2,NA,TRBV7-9,TGTGCCAGCAGCTTAAAACAGAACTATGGCTACACCTTC,CASSLKQNYGYTF
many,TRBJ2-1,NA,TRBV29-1,TGCAGCGTTTGGGAATACAATGAGCAGTTCTTC,CSVWEYNEQFF
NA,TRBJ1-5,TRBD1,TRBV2,TGTGCCAGCAGACAGGGGGCGTGGCCCCAGCATTTT,CASRQGAWPQHF
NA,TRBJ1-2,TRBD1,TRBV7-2,TGTGCCACCGCGGACAGGGGGCGATCGAACTATGGCTACACCTTC,CATADRGRSNYGYTF
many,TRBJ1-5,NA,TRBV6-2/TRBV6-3,TGTGCCAGCAGCAGGGCTGGGAGCAATCAGCCCCAGCATTTT,CASSRAGSNQPQHF
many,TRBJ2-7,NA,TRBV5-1,TGCGCCAGCAGGGAGGAAGGGGCCTACGAGCAGTACTTC,CASREEGAYEQYF
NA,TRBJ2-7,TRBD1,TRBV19,TGTGCCAGTAGTGCCCGAACAGGGGTCTCCTACGAGCAGTACTTC,CASSARTGVSYEQYF
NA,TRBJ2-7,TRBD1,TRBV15,TGTGCCGCCAGCAGCTCGACAGGGCGATACGAGCAGTACTTC,CAASSSTGRYEQYF
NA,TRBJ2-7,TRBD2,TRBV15,TGTGCCACCAGCATTAGCGGGAGGGCCTCCTACGAGCAGTACTTC,CATSISGRASYEQYF
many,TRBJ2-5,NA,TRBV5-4,TGTGCCAGCAGGCGACAGGCCCAAGAGACCCAGTACTTC,CASRRQAQETQYF